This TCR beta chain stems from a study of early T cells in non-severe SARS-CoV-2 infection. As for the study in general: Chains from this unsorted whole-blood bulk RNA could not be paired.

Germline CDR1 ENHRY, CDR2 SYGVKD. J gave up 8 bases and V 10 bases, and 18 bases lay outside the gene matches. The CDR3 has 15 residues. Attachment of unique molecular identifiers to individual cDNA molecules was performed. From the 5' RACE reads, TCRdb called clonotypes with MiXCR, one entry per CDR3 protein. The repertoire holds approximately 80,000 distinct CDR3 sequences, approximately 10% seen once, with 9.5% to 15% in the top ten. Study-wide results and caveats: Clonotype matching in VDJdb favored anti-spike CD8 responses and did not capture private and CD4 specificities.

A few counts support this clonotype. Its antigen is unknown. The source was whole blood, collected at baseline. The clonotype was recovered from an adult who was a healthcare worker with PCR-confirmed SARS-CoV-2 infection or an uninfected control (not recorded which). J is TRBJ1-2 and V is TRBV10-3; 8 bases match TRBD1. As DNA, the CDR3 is TGTGCCAGCACCGATACGACAGGGGCCGTCTTCGGCTACACCTTC. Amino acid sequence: CASTDTTGAVFGYTF.